The sequence of this TCR beta chain was determined in a study of radiation and T cells in renal cell carcinoma. In regard to this clone: Its antigen is undetermined.

Time point given: blood 4 weeks post-SBRT, at nephrectomy. Treatment indicated: 15 Gy SBRT to primary tumor, nephrectomy 4 weeks later. Nephrectomy followed 15 Gy stereotactic body radiation by 4 weeks. Blood was sampled at baseline, 2 weeks and 4 weeks after SBRT. Whole-study findings and limits: From baseline, blood top tumor clonotypes peaked at 2 weeks post-radiation.

Produced via immunoSEQ multiplex PCR; TCRdb's table is partial and in-frame only. The data hold 120,000 to 150,000 clones, with approximately 86% observed a single time. The CDR3 extends over 14 amino acids. V shed 8 bases and J shed 0 bases, with 11 bases lying between them. Germline CDR1 MNHEY, CDR2 SVGAGI. The source material was blood, sampled from a patient whose treatment included radiotherapy and nephrectomy. This clonotype was obtained from a woman aged 45-59 years with renal cell carcinoma. V usage is TRBV6-5 and J usage is TRBJ1-3, with D maybe TRBD1 (6 bases). Written as DNA, the CDR3 is TGTGCCAGCTGCCAAGGGGGCTCTGGAAACACCATATATTTT. It codes for CASCQGGSGNTIYF.